This T cell receptor beta chain appears in the sequencing data of a study of technical replicates of blood from four donors. The CDR3 loop spans 16 amino acids. Per germline, CDR1 SGHDN and CDR2 FVKESK. Unmatched junction bases numbered 4, after V lost 1 base and J lost 2 bases. Sequencing used immunoSEQ multiplex PCR; TCRdb keeps in-frame clones, though not all of them. The sample has approximately 94,000 clones, 90% to 97% seen once. Sequencing was carried out using T cells isolated from PBMCs. This TCR derives from a human donor in good health. The chain has TRBV14 and TRBJ2-7; 11 nucleotides agree with TRBD2. CDR3 amino acids: CASSQGGTSGAYEQYF. In nucleotides, the CDR3 is TGTGCCAGCAGCCAAGGAGGGACTAGCGGAGCCTACGAGCAGTACTTC.